The T cell receptor (beta chain) under discussion was sequenced for a study of blood T cell repertoires in COVID-19. Overall study context: There were acute and convalescent COVID-19 samples, and they came from the United States, Italy and Spain. T cells, B-cell-depleted T cells, or PBMCs supplied cDNA or gDNA.

Authors' methods: Using reference gene primer amplification, nucleated cell counts were estimated. Using immunoSEQ multiplex PCR, the repertoire was profiled, and TCRdb retains in-frame clones only, with some absent. The DNA gave D and trimming, while V, J and clone size come from that table. The top ten clones hold 5.5% of a sample with just over 200,000 clones, less than 85% of them seen once. The CDR3 consists of 14 residues. J gave up 4 bases and V 5 bases, and 8 bases lay outside the gene matches. In germline, CDR1 is GTSNPN, CDR2 SVGIG (reference sequence). The source of this sequence is a woman aged 70-85 years with acute or convalescent COVID-19. The J gene is TRBJ1-5, the V gene TRBV30; the match to TRBD1 covers 7 bases. The sample consisted of peripheral blood. The CDR3 DNA reads TGTGCCTGGCCCTGGACAGGCAAAAATCAGCCCCAGCATTTT. This codes for CAWPWTGKNQPQHF.